This T cell receptor (beta chain) was sequenced in a study of blood T cell repertoires in COVID-19. About the study: The United States, Italy and Spain were the sources of the acute and convalescent COVID-19 samples.

Authors' methods: Scientists estimated how many nucleated cells there were by amplifying reference gene primers. Repertoires were generated with immunoSEQ multiplex PCR, while TCRdb's copy carries only in-frame clones and drops some. That table furnishes V, J and clone size, whereas the DNA furnished D and trimming. The sample includes about 130,000 clones, 60% to 80% of them seen just once. The clonotype was recovered from a woman in her 70s with acute or convalescent COVID-19. The sample taken for sequencing was peripheral blood.

CDR3 sequence reads: CASQRQSLDNEKLFF. DNA for the CDR3: TGTGCCAGTCAGAGACAGTCCCTTGATAATGAAAAACTGTTTTTT. V and J are TRBV19 and TRBJ1-4, with D possibly matching TRBD1 (5 bases). Germline CDR1 reads LNHDA; CDR2 reads SQIVND (reference sequence). Deletions cut 8 bases from V and 4 bases from J, with 17 bases between. CDR3 length equals 15 residues.